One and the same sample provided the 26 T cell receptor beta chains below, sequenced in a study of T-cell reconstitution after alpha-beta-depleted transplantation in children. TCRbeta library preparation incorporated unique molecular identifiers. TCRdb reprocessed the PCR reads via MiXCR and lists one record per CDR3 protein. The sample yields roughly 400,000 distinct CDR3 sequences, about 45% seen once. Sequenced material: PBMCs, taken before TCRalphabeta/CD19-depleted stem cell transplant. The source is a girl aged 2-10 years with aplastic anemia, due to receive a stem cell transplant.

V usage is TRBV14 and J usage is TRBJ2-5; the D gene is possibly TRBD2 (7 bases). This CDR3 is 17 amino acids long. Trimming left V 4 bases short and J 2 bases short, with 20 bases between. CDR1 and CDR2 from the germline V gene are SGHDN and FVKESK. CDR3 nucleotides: TGTGCCAGCAGCCCTAACTGGGGGCTAGCGGTACAAGAGACCCAGTACTTC. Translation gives CASSPNWGLAVQETQYF. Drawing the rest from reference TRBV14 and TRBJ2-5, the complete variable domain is EAGVTQFPSHSVIEKGQTVTLRCDPISGHDNLYWYRRVMGKEIKFLLHFVKESKQDESGMPNNRFLAERTGGTYSTLKVQPAELEDSGVYFCASSPNWGLAVQETQYFGPGTRLLVL.

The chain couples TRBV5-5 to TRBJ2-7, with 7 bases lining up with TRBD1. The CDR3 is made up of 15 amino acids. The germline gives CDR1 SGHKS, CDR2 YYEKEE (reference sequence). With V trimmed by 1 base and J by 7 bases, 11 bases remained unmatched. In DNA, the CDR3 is TGTGCCAGCAGCTTGACCGGACAGGTCGATCGGGAGCAGTACTTC. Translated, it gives CASSLTGQVDREQYF.

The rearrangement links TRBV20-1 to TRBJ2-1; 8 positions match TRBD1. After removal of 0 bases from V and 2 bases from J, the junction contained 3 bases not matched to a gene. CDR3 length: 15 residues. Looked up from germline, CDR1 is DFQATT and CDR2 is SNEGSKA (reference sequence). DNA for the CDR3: TGCAGTGCTAGAGATGGGACAGGTCCCTACAATGAGCAGTTCTTC. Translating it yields CSARDGTGPYNEQFF.

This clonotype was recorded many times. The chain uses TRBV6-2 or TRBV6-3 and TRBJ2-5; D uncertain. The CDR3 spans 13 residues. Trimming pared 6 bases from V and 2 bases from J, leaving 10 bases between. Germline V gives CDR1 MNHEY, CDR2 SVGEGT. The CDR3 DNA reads TGTGCCAGCAGCCTTAGAGTGCAAGAGACCCAGTACTTC. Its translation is CASSLRVQETQYF.

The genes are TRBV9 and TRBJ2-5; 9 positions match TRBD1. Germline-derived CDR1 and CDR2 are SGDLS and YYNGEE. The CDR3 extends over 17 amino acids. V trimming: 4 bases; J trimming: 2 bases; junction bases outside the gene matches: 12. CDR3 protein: CASSPRPRTGAQETQYF. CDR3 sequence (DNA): TGTGCCAGCAGCCCCCGACCTAGGACAGGGGCGCAAGAGACCCAGTACTTC.

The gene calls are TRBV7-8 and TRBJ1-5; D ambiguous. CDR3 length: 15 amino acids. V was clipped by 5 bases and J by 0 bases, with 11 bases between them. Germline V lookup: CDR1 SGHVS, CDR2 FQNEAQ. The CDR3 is CASSDSADSNQPQHF. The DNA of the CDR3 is TGTGCCAGCAGCGACTCCGCGGATAGCAATCAGCCCCAGCATTTT.

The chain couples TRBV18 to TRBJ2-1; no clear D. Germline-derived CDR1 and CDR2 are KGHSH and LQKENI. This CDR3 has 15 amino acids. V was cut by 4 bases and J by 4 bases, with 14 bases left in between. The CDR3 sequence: CASSRRARDYNEQFF. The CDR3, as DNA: TGTGCCAGCTCACGACGGGCTCGCGATTACAATGAGCAGTTCTTC.

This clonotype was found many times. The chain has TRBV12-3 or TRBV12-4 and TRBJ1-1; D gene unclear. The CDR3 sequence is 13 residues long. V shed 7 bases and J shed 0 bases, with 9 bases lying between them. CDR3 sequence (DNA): TGTGCCAGCATTTCGAGGGTGAACACTGAAGCTTTCTTT. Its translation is CASISRVNTEAFF.

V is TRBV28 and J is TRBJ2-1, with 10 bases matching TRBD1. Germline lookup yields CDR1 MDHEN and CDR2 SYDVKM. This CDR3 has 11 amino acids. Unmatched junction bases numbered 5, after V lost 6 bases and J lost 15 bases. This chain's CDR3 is CASSDRGRGFF. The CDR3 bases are TGTGCCAGCAGCGACAGGGGGCGGGGGTTCTTC.

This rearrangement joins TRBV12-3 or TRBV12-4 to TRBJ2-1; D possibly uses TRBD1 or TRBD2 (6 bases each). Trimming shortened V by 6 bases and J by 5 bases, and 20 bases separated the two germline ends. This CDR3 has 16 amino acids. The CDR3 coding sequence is TGTGCCAGCAGCCGCGGGACACCCCTAGGTCACAATGAGCAGTTCTTC. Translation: CASSRGTPLGHNEQFF.

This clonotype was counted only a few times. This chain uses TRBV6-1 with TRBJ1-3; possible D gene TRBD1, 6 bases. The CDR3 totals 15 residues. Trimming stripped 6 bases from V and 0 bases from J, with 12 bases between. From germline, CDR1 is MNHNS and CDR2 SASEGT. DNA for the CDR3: TGTGCCAGCAGACAAGGGGGAGCCTCTGGAAACACCATATATTTT. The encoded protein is CASRQGGASGNTIYF.

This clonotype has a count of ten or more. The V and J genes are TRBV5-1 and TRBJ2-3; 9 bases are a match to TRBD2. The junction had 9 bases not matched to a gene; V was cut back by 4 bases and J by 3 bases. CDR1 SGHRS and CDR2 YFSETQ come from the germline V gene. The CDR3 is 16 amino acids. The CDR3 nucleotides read TGCGCCAGCAGCCCCGAAGCGGGAGGAGGGACAGATACGCAGTATTTT. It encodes CASSPEAGGGTDTQYF.

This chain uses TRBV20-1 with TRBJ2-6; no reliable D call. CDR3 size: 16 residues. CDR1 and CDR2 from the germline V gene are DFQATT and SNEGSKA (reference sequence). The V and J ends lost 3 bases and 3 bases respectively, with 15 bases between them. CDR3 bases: TGCAGTGCTAGCATAGTAACGTCCCTTGGGGCCAACGTCCTGACTTTC. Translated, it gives CSASIVTSLGANVLTF.

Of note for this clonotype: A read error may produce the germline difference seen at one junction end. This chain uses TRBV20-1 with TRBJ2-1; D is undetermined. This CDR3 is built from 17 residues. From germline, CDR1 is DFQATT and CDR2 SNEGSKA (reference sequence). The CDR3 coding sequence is TGCAGCGCTAGAGGAATCGGGTCTTCTGGCTCCTACAATGAGCAGTTCTTC. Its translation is CSARGIGSSGSYNEQFF.

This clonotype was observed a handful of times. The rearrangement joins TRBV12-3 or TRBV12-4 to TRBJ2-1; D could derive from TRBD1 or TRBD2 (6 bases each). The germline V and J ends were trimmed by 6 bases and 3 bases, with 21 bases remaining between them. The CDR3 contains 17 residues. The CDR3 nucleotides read TGTGCCAGCAGCATCCAGGTAACAGGGAGGCGCTACAATGAGCAGTTCTTC. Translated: CASSIQVTGRRYNEQFF.

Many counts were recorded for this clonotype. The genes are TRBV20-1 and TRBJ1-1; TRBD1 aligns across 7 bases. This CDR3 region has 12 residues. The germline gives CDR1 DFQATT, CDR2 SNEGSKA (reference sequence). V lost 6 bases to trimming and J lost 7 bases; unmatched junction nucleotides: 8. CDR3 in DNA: TGCAGTGCCACTACCAGGGGGATTGAAGCTTTCTTT. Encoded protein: CSATTRGIEAFF.

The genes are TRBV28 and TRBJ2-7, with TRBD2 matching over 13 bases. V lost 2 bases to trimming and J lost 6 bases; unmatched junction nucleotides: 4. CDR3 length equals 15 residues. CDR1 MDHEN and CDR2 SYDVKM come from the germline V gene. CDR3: CASSLRGLAGFEQYF. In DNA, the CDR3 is TGTGCCAGCAGTTTAAGGGGACTAGCGGGGTTCGAGCAGTACTTC.

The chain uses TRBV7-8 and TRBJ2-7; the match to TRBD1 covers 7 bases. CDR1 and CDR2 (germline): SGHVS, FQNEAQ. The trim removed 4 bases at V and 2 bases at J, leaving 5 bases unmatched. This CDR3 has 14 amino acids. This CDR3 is CASSWGQRTYEQYF. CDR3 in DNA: TGTGCCAGCAGCTGGGGACAGAGAACCTACGAGCAGTACTTC.

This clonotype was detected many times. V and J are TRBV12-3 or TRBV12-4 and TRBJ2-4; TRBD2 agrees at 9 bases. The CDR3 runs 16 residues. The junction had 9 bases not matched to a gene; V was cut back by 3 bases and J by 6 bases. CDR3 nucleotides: TGTGCCAGCAGTTTTCGCGGGAGGGATTTCGGAAACATTCAGTACTTC. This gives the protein CASSFRGRDFGNIQYF.

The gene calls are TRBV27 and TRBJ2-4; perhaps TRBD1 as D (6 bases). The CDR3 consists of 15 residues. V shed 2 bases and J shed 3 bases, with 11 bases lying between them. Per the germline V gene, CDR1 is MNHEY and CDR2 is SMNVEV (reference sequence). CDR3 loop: CASSLRGSGKNIQYF. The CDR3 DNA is TGTGCCAGCAGTTTAAGGGGGTCGGGCAAAAACATTCAGTACTTC.

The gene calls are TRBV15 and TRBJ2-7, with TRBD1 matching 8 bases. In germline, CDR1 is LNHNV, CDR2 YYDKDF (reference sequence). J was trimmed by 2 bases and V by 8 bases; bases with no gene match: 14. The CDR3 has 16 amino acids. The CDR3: CATRGSLGTGAYEQYF. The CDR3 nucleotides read TGTGCCACCCGAGGGTCCCTCGGGACAGGCGCCTACGAGCAGTACTTC.

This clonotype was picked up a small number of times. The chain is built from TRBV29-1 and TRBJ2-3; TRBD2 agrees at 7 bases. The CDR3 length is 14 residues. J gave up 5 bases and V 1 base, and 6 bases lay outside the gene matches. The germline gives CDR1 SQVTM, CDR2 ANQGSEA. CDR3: CSVEGSGMGDTQYF. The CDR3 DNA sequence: TGCAGCGTTGAAGGGAGCGGGATGGGAGATACGCAGTATTTT.

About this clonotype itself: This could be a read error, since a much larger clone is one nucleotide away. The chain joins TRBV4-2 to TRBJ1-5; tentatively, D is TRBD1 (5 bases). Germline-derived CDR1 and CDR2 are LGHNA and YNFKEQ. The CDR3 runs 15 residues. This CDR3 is CASSQGVAGNQPLHF. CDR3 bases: TGTGCCAGCAGCCAAGGTGTGGCAGGGAATCAGCCCCTGCATTTT.

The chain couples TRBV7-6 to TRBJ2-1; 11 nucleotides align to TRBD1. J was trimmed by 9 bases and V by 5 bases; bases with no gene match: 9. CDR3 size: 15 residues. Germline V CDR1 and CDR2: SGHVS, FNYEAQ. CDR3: CASSPAGQGAGEQFF. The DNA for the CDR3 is TGTGCCAGCAGCCCAGCTGGACAGGGGGCCGGTGAGCAGTTCTTC.

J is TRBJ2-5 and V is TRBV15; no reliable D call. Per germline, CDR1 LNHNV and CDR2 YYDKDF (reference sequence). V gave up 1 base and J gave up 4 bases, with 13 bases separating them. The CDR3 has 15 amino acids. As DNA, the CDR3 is TGTGCCACCAGCAGAGGGCTAGTAGCTGCAGAGACCCAGTACTTC. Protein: CATSRGLVAAETQYF.

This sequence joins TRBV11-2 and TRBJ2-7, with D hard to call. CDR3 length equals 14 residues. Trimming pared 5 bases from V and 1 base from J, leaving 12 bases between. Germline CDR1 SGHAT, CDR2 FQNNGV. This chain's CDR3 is CASSKSDGSYEQYF. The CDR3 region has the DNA TGTGCCAGCAGCAAAAGCGACGGTTCCTACGAGCAGTACTTC.